The 2 T cell receptor beta chains below were found in one sample sequenced in a study of cytomegalovirus exposure and HLA in healthy donors (dated by TCRdb to about 2017). Receptors were amplified or captured by the immunoSEQ multiplex PCR assay. For the multiplex PCR, a mixture combining 60 forward primers for TCR Vbeta segments and 13 reverse primers for TCR Jbeta segments was used. Sourced from immuneACCESS, this table was stored by TCRdb with only in-frame sequences that have V and J called. A share of the clones is absent; for the studies checked, an unresolved V gene accounts for under half, and the remainder has no known explanation. Present in this sample are more than 95,000 clones, about 80% of which were seen just once. The ten largest account for over 3.5% of the sample. The sample comprised PBMCs. Receptor source: a man aged 25 to 45 in good health and CMV-seropositive.

The rearrangement uses TRBV5-4 and TRBJ2-7; 12 bases agree with TRBD1. Trimming took 2 bases from V and 2 from J; bases not matched to a gene: 2. The germline V gene has CDR1 SGHNT and CDR2 YYREEE (reference sequence). This CDR3 is 15 amino acids long. The CDR3 DNA follows: TGTGCCAGCAGCTTCCGGGACAGGGGGCCCTACGAGCAGTACTTC. Protein: CASSFRDRGPYEQYF.

The chain carries TRBV6-1 and TRBJ1-2; TRBD1 agrees at 7 bases. The junction had 11 bases not matched to a gene; V was cut back by 1 base and J by 0 bases. Per the germline V gene, CDR1 is MNHNS and CDR2 is SASEGT. The CDR3 is 18 amino acids. CDR3 region: CASSEDATGTGTNYGYTF. The CDR3 nucleotides are TGTGCCAGCAGTGAAGACGCGACAGGGACCGGAACTAACTATGGCTACACCTTC.